The clone carrying this T cell receptor beta chain was recorded a few times. Its cognate antigen is unknown. Primers for the PCR totalled 60 Vbeta and 13 Jbeta. Repertoires were generated with immunoSEQ multiplex PCR, while TCRdb's copy carries only in-frame clones and drops some. The sample contains around 170,000 clones, about 77% of which appear only once. CDR1 is MNHNS and CDR2 is SASEGT in the germline V gene. CDR3 length equals 14 residues. V dropped 5 bases and J dropped 6 bases, with 15 bases sitting between them. The record originates from a study of cytomegalovirus exposure and HLA in healthy donors. Study-wide points: The study dropped some indistinguishable V segments, TRBV6-2 and TRBV6-3 among them. It was shown in a later analysis that HLA-associated TCR beta chains were more clonally expanded than other, equally common chains. Most TCR sequences proved rare, with some public TCRs found in many donors.

Material for sequencing was PBMCs. This sequence joins TRBV6-1 and TRBJ2-3; tentative D call: TRBD1 (6 bases). This receptor was obtained from a man aged 60 to 69 in good health and CMV-seronegative. CDR3 region: CASSPSVQGDTQYF. The CDR3 nucleotides are TGTGCCAGCAGTCCCAGTGTGCAGGGGGATACGCAGTATTTT.